This is a list of T cell receptor beta chains from one sample in a study of T cells in Graves' hyperthyroidism and ophthalmopathy. TCRdb reprocessed the multiplex PCR reads via MiXCR and lists one record per CDR3 protein. This table holds some 300,000 distinct CDR3 sequences, around 20% found once. Specimen: blood. The receptors originated from a man over 45 with Graves' ophthalmopathy. Each CDR3 is given with its conserved first and last residue. A D gene is named only where the DNA matches it firmly. Expanded clones get a size class; other rows say once, few or many, or leave the size out.

D gene: TRBD2
clone size: many
J gene: TRBJ2-7
V gene: TRBV20-1
CDR3 DNA: TGCAGTGCTAGTCCCCTTAGCGGGGTTAAAGTCGACGAGCAGTACTTC
CDR3 protein: CSASPLSGVKVDEQYF

D gene: TRBD1
clone size: .
J gene: TRBJ1-4
V gene: TRBV5-1
CDR3 DNA: TGCGCCAGCAGCTTCGGACAGGTTCTTACAACTAATGAAAAACTGTTTTTT
CDR3 protein: CASSFGQVLTTNEKLFF

D gene: TRBD2
clone size: .
J gene: TRBJ2-3
V gene: TRBV6-1
CDR3 DNA: TGTGCCAGCACAGGCGGGAGGGCCGGTGCAGATACGCAGTATTTT
CDR3 protein: CASTGGRAGADTQYF

D gene: TRBD2
clone size: many
J gene: TRBJ2-3
V gene: TRBV2
CDR3 DNA: TGTGCCAGCAGTGACCGAACGACTAGCCTTAGCACAGATACGCAGTATTTT
CDR3 protein: CASSDRTTSLSTDTQYF

D gene: TRBD1
clone size: .
J gene: TRBJ2-7
V gene: TRBV18
CDR3 DNA: TGTGCCAGCTCACCATGGCAGGGGGCCTCCTACGAGCAGTACTTC
CDR3 protein: CASSPWQGASYEQYF

D gene: TRBD1
clone size: few
J gene: TRBJ2-5
V gene: TRBV5-4
CDR3 DNA: TGTGCCAGCAGCTATACAGGGGGCGAAGAGACCCAGTACTTC
CDR3 protein: CASSYTGGEETQYF

D gene: TRBD1
clone size: .
J gene: TRBJ2-5
V gene: TRBV4-1
CDR3 DNA: TGCGCCAGCAGCCAAGATGGGGCAGGGGGCTCGATAGAGACCCAGTACTTC
CDR3 protein: CASSQDGAGGSIETQYF

D gene: TRBD2
clone size: few
J gene: TRBJ2-7
V gene: TRBV6-1
CDR3 DNA: TGTGCCAGCAGCGACCTGCTTAGCGGGAGCACGGACTTC
CDR3 protein: CASSDLLSGSTDF

D gene: .
clone size: few
J gene: TRBJ1-2
V gene: TRBV9
CDR3 DNA: TGTGCCAGCAGCGCCGGTCCAGGGCATGGCTACACCTTC
CDR3 protein: CASSAGPGHGYTF

D gene: .
clone size: .
J gene: TRBJ1-1
V gene: TRBV7-9
CDR3 DNA: TGTGCCAGCAGAAAAACCGGGGCGAACACTGAAGCTTTCTTT
CDR3 protein: CASRKTGANTEAFF

D gene: .
clone size: few
J gene: TRBJ2-2
V gene: TRBV30
CDR3 DNA: TGTGCCTGGAGTGTACTCACCGGGGAGCTGTTTTTT
CDR3 protein: CAWSVLTGELFF

D gene: .
clone size: many
J gene: TRBJ2-3
V gene: TRBV18
CDR3 DNA: TGTGCCAGCTCACCAACAACTAGCACAGATACGCAGTATTTT
CDR3 protein: CASSPTTSTDTQYF

D gene: .
clone size: few
J gene: TRBJ2-7
V gene: TRBV7-9
CDR3 DNA: TGTGCCAGCGTCCGCTCCTACGAGCAGTACTTC
CDR3 protein: CASVRSYEQYF

D gene: TRBD2
clone size: many
J gene: TRBJ2-5
V gene: TRBV29-1
CDR3 DNA: TGCAGCGTACGGACTAGCGGGTTCCAAGAGACCCAGTACTTC
CDR3 protein: CSVRTSGFQETQYF

D gene: .
clone size: .
J gene: TRBJ2-5
V gene: TRBV20-1
CDR3 DNA: TGCAGTGCTAGAGATGGGGGAAGGAAAACCATGGGAGGAGGAGAGACCCAGTACTTC
CDR3 protein: CSARDGGRKTMGGGETQYF

D gene: .
clone size: .
J gene: TRBJ2-7
V gene: TRBV5-1
CDR3 DNA: TGCGCCAGCAGCTTGGTTTGGGACTCTACCTACGAGCAGTACTTC
CDR3 protein: CASSLVWDSTYEQYF

D gene: .
clone size: .
J gene: TRBJ1-1
V gene: TRBV10-2
CDR3 DNA: TGCGCCAGCAGTGTCCGTCTGGGGCAGAACACTGAAGCTTTCTTT
CDR3 protein: CASSVRLGQNTEAFF

D gene: TRBD2
clone size: few
J gene: TRBJ2-2
V gene: TRBV12-3/TRBV12-4
CDR3 DNA: TGTGCCACCGCCGGACTAGCGGGAGGTTTCGGGGAGCTGTTTTTT
CDR3 protein: CATAGLAGGFGELFF

D gene: .
clone size: few
J gene: TRBJ1-5
V gene: TRBV28
CDR3 DNA: TGTGCCAGCAGGGGGGGTTTGAGAAATAGCAATCAGCCCCAGCATTTT
CDR3 protein: CASRGGLRNSNQPQHF

D gene: .
clone size: few
J gene: TRBJ2-7
V gene: TRBV4-1
CDR3 DNA: TGCGCCAGCAGCCATCCCCGGACAACGGCCTACGAGCAGTACTTC
CDR3 protein: CASSHPRTTAYEQYF

D gene: .
clone size: many
J gene: TRBJ1-1
V gene: TRBV3-1
CDR3 DNA: TGTGCCAGCAGCCTCCTCGGACAGACTTTCTTT
CDR3 protein: CASSLLGQTFF

D gene: .
clone size: many
J gene: TRBJ2-5
V gene: TRBV20-1
CDR3 DNA: TGCAGTGCCGCCCCCCCAAAAGAGACCCAGTACTTC
CDR3 protein: CSAAPPKETQYF

D gene: TRBD2
clone size: many
J gene: TRBJ2-7
V gene: TRBV20-1
CDR3 DNA: TGCAGTGCTATCCCGCAGCGGGAGTACGAGCAGTACTTC
CDR3 protein: CSAIPQREYEQYF

D gene: .
clone size: many
J gene: TRBJ2-5
V gene: TRBV2
CDR3 DNA: TGTGCCAGCAGTGAACCTAGCAATTGGACCCAGTACTTC
CDR3 protein: CASSEPSNWTQYF

D gene: .
clone size: many
J gene: TRBJ1-6
V gene: TRBV2
CDR3 DNA: TGTGCCGGTTACAGTGATAATTCACCCCTCCACTTT
CDR3 protein: CAGYSDNSPLHF

D gene: .
clone size: few
J gene: TRBJ2-1
V gene: TRBV3-1
CDR3 DNA: TGTGCCAGCAGCCAACAAGACAATGAGCAGTTCTTC
CDR3 protein: CASSQQDNEQFF